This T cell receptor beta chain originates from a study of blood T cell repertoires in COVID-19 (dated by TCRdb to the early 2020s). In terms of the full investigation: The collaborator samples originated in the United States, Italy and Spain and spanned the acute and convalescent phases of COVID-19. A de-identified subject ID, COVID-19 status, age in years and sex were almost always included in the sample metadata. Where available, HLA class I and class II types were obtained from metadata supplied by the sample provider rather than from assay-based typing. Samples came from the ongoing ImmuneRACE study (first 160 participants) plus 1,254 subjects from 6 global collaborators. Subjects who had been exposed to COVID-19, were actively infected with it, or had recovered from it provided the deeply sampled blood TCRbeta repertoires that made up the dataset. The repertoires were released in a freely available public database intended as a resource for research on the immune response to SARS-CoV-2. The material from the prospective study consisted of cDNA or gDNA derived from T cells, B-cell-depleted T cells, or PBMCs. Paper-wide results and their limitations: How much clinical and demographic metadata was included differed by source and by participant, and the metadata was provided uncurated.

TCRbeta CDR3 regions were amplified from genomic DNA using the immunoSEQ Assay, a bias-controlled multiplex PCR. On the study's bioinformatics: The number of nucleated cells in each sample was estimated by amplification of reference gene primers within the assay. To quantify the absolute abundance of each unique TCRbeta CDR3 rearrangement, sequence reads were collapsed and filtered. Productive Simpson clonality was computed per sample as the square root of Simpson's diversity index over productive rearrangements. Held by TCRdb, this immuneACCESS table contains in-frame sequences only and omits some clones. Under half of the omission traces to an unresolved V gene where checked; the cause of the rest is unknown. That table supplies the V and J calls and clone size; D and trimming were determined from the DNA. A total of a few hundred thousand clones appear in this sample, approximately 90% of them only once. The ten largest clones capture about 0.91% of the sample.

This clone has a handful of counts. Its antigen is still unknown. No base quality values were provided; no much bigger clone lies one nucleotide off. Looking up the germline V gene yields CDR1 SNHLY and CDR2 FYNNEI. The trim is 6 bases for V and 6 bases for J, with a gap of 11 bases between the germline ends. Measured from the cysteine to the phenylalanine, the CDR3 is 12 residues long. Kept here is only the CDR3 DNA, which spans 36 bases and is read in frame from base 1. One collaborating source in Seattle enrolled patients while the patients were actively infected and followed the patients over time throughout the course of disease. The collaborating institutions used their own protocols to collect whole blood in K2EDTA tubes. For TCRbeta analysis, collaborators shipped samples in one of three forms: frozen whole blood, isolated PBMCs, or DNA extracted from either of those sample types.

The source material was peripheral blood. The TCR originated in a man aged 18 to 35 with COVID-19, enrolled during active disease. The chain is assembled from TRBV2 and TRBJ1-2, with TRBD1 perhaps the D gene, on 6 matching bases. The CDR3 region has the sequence CASSEQGNGYTF. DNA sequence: TGTGCCAGCAGCGAACAGGGAAATGGCTACACCTTC.